A selection of T cell receptor beta chains follows, all from one sample in a study of cytomegalovirus exposure and HLA in healthy donors. Clones were read by immunoSEQ multiplex PCR, and TCRdb kept only the in-frame ones, dropping some. The table lists around 150,000 clones, 55% to 70% of them singletons. The sample consisted of PBMCs. The receptors were sampled from a woman aged 60-75 years in good health and CMV-seropositive. Both conserved end residues are part of each CDR3. A D gene is named only where the DNA matches it firmly. Clone size, where shown, is once, few, many, or a class for clones that have expanded.

j_call,v_call,d_call,clone_size,cdr3_nt,cdr3_aa
TRBJ1-4,TRBV5-4,TRBD1,once,TGTGCCAGCAAGAGAGGGGACAGCCTAAATGAAAAACTGTTTTTT,CASKRGDSLNEKLFF
TRBJ1-2,TRBV7-2,TRBD1,.,TGTGCCAGCAGCTTGGCGGGGGACAGGGTAATGGCATATGGCTACACCTTC,CASSLAGDRVMAYGYTF
TRBJ1-1,TRBV12-5,TRBD1,few,TGTGCTAGTGGTTTGGATAAATCCCGACAGGGAGAAGCTTTCTTT,CASGLDKSRQGEAFF
TRBJ1-4,TRBV2,TRBD1,.,TGTGCCAGCACCTCCCGGACAGGGGGAGAAAAACTGTTTTTT,CASTSRTGGEKLFF
TRBJ2-4,TRBV5-4,TRBD1,.,TGTGCCAGCAGCTTTGAGGGGTCGCAGGGGGAAAACATTCAGTACTTC,CASSFEGSQGENIQYF
TRBJ2-5,TRBV5-6,.,few,TGTGCCAGCAGCTTGGGCGGCCAAGAGACCCAGTACTTC,CASSLGGQETQYF
TRBJ2-5,TRBV4-3,TRBD1,.,TGCGCCAGCAGCCAAGATAGGGGACAGGGTGGGAAGACCCAGTACTTC,CASSQDRGQGGKTQYF
TRBJ1-1,TRBV7-3,.,.,TGTGCCAGCAGCTTACAGCGGAACACTGAAGCTTTCTTT,CASSLQRNTEAFF
TRBJ1-3,TRBV28,.,.,TGTGCCAGCAGTTTAGTTGGGGCCCCAGCTGGAAACACCATATATTTT,CASSLVGAPAGNTIYF
TRBJ1-1,TRBV30,.,.,TGTGCCTGGAGTCGAGGACACGGGGGGACTGAAGCTTTCTTT,CAWSRGHGGTEAFF
TRBJ2-3,TRBV28,TRBD1,.,TGTGCCAGCAGACCAGGGGGCGCAGATACGCAGTATTTT,CASRPGGADTQYF
TRBJ2-5,TRBV4-1,TRBD2,.,TGCGCCAGCAGCCGAGGGACTAGCGGAGACCAAGAGACCCAGTACTTC,CASSRGTSGDQETQYF
TRBJ1-1,TRBV28,.,few,TGTGCCAGCACCGACGGGGGGGGCCCGAACACTGAAGCTTTCTTT,CASTDGGGPNTEAFF
TRBJ2-3,TRBV5-4,TRBD2,few,TGTGCCAGCAGTACCCAGCGGGAGCCCACAGATACGCAGTATTTT,CASSTQREPTDTQYF
TRBJ2-5,TRBV30,TRBD2,.,TGTGCCTGGAAGTGGGGACTAGCGGGAATGGCCCAGTACTTC,CAWKWGLAGMAQYF
TRBJ1-5,TRBV27,.,.,TGTGCCAGCAGTTTAAATCCCAATAGCAATCAGCCCCAGCATTTT,CASSLNPNSNQPQHF
TRBJ1-1,TRBV30,.,once,TGTGCCTGGAGTGTACTTGGGGGGTATAACACTGAAGCTTTCTTT,CAWSVLGGYNTEAFF
TRBJ2-1,TRBV9,.,few,TGTGCCAGCAGCGTAAGTCTGAGCTACAATGAGCAGTTCTTC,CASSVSLSYNEQFF